Listed below are T cell receptor beta chains from one sample, sequenced in a study of blood T cell repertoires in COVID-19. Data came from immunoSEQ multiplex PCR; TCRdb stores just in-frame clones and leaves some out. The repertoire has fewer than 400,000 clones, about 85% of them found once; the top ten carry roughly 3.4%. The sequenced sample was peripheral blood. The receptors stem from a woman under 30 with acute or convalescent COVID-19. The CDR3 runs from the conserved cysteine through the conserved F or W. A D gene is named only where the DNA matches it firmly. The listing skips clone size in some rows; elsewhere it reads once, few, many or a size class.

TRBV6-6	.	TRBD1	TRBJ1-4	TGTGCCAGCAGTCCAATGGACAGGGGAGGCGAAAAACTGTTTTTT	CASSPMDRGGEKLFF
TRBV19	.	.	TRBJ2-2	TGTGCCAGTAGTATCAGTCGCCCCGGGGAGCTGTTTTTT	CASSISRPGELFF
TRBV20-1	.	.	TRBJ1-5	TGCAGTGCTAGTGGCTCCGGACAGCGCAATCAGCCCCAGCATTTT	CSASGSGQRNQPQHF
TRBV6-1	.	.	TRBJ1-4	TGTGCCAGCAGTGAAAGGGATTGGGGGGATGAAAAACTGTTTTTT	CASSERDWGDEKLFF
TRBV9	.	.	TRBJ2-7	TGTGCCAGCAGCGGGACTCACTCCTACGAGCAGTACTTC	CASSGTHSYEQYF
TRBV6-5	.	TRBD2	TRBJ2-4	TGTGCCAGCAGTCCCCCGGGGGGTAGGGGAAACATTCAGTACTTC	CASSPPGGRGNIQYF
TRBV7-9	.	TRBD1	TRBJ2-7	TGTGCCAGCAGCCTCGGGACAGGGGGCACCTACGAGCAGTACTTC	CASSLGTGGTYEQYF
TRBV5-1	.	.	TRBJ2-7	TGCGCCAGCAGCTTTCGGGAAGGCGAGCAGTACTTC	CASSFREGEQYF
TRBV27	.	TRBD1	TRBJ1-2	TGTGCCAGCAGTCTACGAACAGGGGGCGGCTATGGCTACACCTTC	CASSLRTGGGYGYTF
TRBV5-4	once	TRBD1	TRBJ1-5	TGTGCCAGCAGCGGGACAGGGCCCAATCAGCCCCAGCATTTT	CASSGTGPNQPQHF
TRBV2	.	.	TRBJ1-2	TGTGCCAGCAATCCTAGCGGGGCCAATAAATTTAACTATGGCTACACCTTC	CASNPSGANKFNYGYTF
TRBV7-9	few	TRBD2	TRBJ2-3	TGTGCCAGCAGCTTAGGTAGCGGGATCAGGGGTAGGGATACGCAGTATTTT	CASSLGSGIRGRDTQYF
TRBV27	.	.	TRBJ2-7	TGTGCCAGCAGTCTCCGCGGGAACGAGCAGTACTTC	CASSLRGNEQYF
TRBV12-5	once	TRBD2	TRBJ2-7	TGTGCTAGTCAGTTAGCGGGGCGGAACGAGCAGTACTTC	CASQLAGRNEQYF
TRBV21-1	.	.	TRBJ2-7	TGTGCCAGCAGCAAACACGTCTCCAGCGACGAGCAGTACTTC	CASSKHVSSDEQYF
TRBV5-5	few	.	TRBJ1-2	TGTGCCAGCAGACCTTTCTTGACAGGAAGCGACTATGGCTACACCTTC	CASRPFLTGSDYGYTF
TRBV5-1	.	.	TRBJ1-6	TGCGCCAGCAGCTCTGGCAGGATTAATTCACCCCTCCACTTT	CASSSGRINSPLHF
TRBV7-9	.	.	TRBJ1-1	TGTGCCAGCAGCGGAGGGGTAACGAGTGAAGCTTTCTTT	CASSGGVTSEAFF
TRBV28	.	.	TRBJ2-1	TGTGCCAGCAGTTTAGTAGGAGACCACAATGAGCAGTTCTTC	CASSLVGDHNEQFF
TRBV9	.	.	TRBJ2-7	TGTGCCAGCAGCGTAGCTACGCTAATCGGAGGAACCTACGAGCAGTACTTC	CASSVATLIGGTYEQYF
TRBV11-1	.	TRBD1	TRBJ1-2	TGTGCCAGCAGCGTCGACAGGGATAATGGCTACACCTTC	CASSVDRDNGYTF
TRBV7-8	.	.	TRBJ1-3	TGTGCCAGCAGCCCCGGTCGGGGAAACACCATATATTTT	CASSPGRGNTIYF
TRBV7-2	.	TRBD2	TRBJ2-7	TGTGCCAGCAGCGGACTGGGGAGGGTTCCCTCCTACGAGCAGTACTTC	CASSGLGRVPSYEQYF
TRBV19	.	TRBD1	TRBJ1-1	TGTGCCAGTAGTCCCCGGGACAGGGGAGTCACTGAAGCTTTCTTT	CASSPRDRGVTEAFF
TRBV7-9	.	.	TRBJ1-2	TGTGCCAGCAGCTTAGAGAAGCGGGGTAACCCCTATGGCTACACCTTC	CASSLEKRGNPYGYTF
TRBV27	.	.	TRBJ1-2	TGTGCCAGCAGTTCTCACCGGGGGTATGGCTACACCTTC	CASSSHRGYGYTF
TRBV5-8	.	.	TRBJ1-6	TGTGCCAGCAGCTTGGCCACTGCGGACATTAATTCACCCCTCCACTTT	CASSLATADINSPLHF